What follows are 32 T cell receptor beta chains derived from one specimen sequenced in a study of blood T cell repertoires in COVID-19. The protocol was immunoSEQ multiplex PCR, while the TCRdb copy is restricted to in-frame clones and leaves out a portion. The table lists about 240,000 clones, 85% of them singletons. The sample consisted of peripheral blood. The receptor set was obtained from a woman between 55 and 75 years old with active or convalescent COVID-19.

The rearrangement links TRBV5-4 to TRBJ2-7; 10 bases line up with TRBD1. The CDR3 contains 15 residues. Trimming at V came to 1 base and at J to 5 bases, leaving 6 bases not matched to a gene. Germline values: CDR1 SGHNT, CDR2 YYREEE (reference sequence). The CDR3 region is CASSLYGTGDDEQYF. The CDR3 DNA sequence: TGTGCCAGCAGCTTGTACGGGACAGGGGATGACGAGCAGTACTTC.

The V call is TRBV5-4, the J call TRBJ1-1, with 7 bases aligning to TRBD1. With V trimmed by 2 bases and J by 7 bases, 2 bases remained unmatched. This CDR3 has 12 residues. Germline CDR1 and CDR2: SGHNT and YYREEE (reference sequence). The CDR3 bases are TGTGCCAGCAGCTTTGGGACAGTTGAAGCTTTCTTT. This encodes CASSFGTVEAFF.

This clone was seen once. This chain joins TRBV2 and TRBJ2-1; 15 bases align to TRBD2. This CDR3 comprises 18 residues. Looked up from germline, CDR1 is SNHLY and CDR2 is FYNNEI. The J segment lost 6 bases and the V segment lost 3 bases, leaving 9 bases of the junction unmatched. The CDR3 nucleotides are TGTGCCAGCAGTGATGTATTGGGGACTAGCGGGAGGCGCAATGAGCAGTTCTTC. This codes for CASSDVLGTSGRRNEQFF.

V usage is TRBV7-9 and J usage is TRBJ1-1; D uncertain. CDR3 length: 13 residues. Germline lookup yields CDR1 SEHNR and CDR2 FQNEAQ (reference sequence). V was clipped by 6 bases and J by 1 base, with 9 bases between them. The CDR3 nucleotides are TGTGCCAGCAGTCCGGCGGAGAACACTGAAGCTTTCTTT. This sequence encodes CASSPAENTEAFF. Complete variable domain (other parts from reference TRBV7-9 and TRBJ1-1): DTGVSQNPRHKITKRGQNVTFRCDPISEHNRLYWYRQTLGQGPEFLTYFQNEAQLEKSRLLSDRFSAERPKGSFSTLEIQRTEQGDSAMYLCASSPAENTEAFFGQGTRLTVV.

This chain connects TRBV5-1 to TRBJ2-5, with a possible D match to TRBD1 (5 bases). The V gene lost 4 bases and the J gene lost 4 bases, with 17 bases spanning the gap. CDR1 and CDR2 (germline): SGHRS, YFSETQ. This CDR3 contains 15 residues. CDR3 region: CASSPHGQIGETQYF. In nucleotides, the CDR3 is TGCGCCAGCAGCCCCCACGGACAAATCGGAGAGACCCAGTACTTC.

Worth noting for this clone: Other DNA sequences in the same sample also yield this CDR3. The rearrangement joins TRBV6-5 to TRBJ1-1; TRBD1 might be the D (5 bases). Germline V lookup: CDR1 MNHEY, CDR2 SVGAGI. V lost 6 bases and J lost 1, with 9 bases in between. The CDR3 consists of 13 residues. The CDR3 coding sequence is TGTGCCAGCAGAAGCAGGGAGAACACTGAAGCTTTCTTT. This translates into CASRSRENTEAFF.

This clone has just one count. This chain links TRBV5-1 with TRBJ2-1; 10 nucleotides agree with TRBD2. Germline CDR1 and CDR2: SGHRS and YFSETQ. The V gene end was trimmed by 7 bases and the J gene end by 8 bases; junction bases not matched to a gene: 12. This CDR3 spans 15 amino acids. The CDR3 protein is CASHTGTSVTDEQFF. CDR3 in DNA: TGCGCCAGCCACACCGGGACTAGCGTTACGGATGAGCAGTTCTTC.

V gene TRBV27 combines with J gene TRBJ2-5, with a tentative D call TRBD2 (5 bases). This CDR3 comprises 14 residues. CDR1 and CDR2 from the germline V gene are MNHEY and SMNVEV (reference sequence). Trimming took 3 bases from V and 2 from J, leaving 10 bases between them. The CDR3 sequence is CASSLNRGQETQYF. CDR3 bases: TGTGCCAGCAGTTTGAATCGGGGACAAGAGACCCAGTACTTC.

This clone was seen a single time. The chain employs TRBV3-1 (or the pseudogene TRBV3-2) and TRBJ2-5, with D possibly being TRBD2 (5 bases). The V end lost 1 base, the J end lost 4 bases, and 10 bases lay between the germline ends. The CDR3 has 14 amino acids. Germline loops: CDR1 LGHDT, CDR2 YNNKEL (reference sequence). The CDR3 protein is CASSQVSSRETQYF. CDR3 coding DNA: TGTGCCAGCAGCCAAGTTTCTAGCCGAGAGACCCAGTACTTC.

The V call is TRBV4-1, the J call TRBJ1-1; D is possibly TRBD1 (5 bases). Germline lookup yields CDR1 MGHRA and CDR2 YSYEKL. Trimming pared 0 bases from V and 6 bases from J, leaving 17 bases between. CDR3 size: 16 residues. Here the CDR3 reads CASSQELRRDWAEAFF. The CDR3 coding sequence is TGCGCCAGCAGCCAAGAACTTCGACGGGACTGGGCTGAAGCTTTCTTT.

The rearrangement links TRBV6-5 to TRBJ2-3; perhaps TRBD1 as D (5 bases). The CDR3 is 13 amino acids. Trimming took off 4 bases at V and 6 bases at J, with 11 bases between the two ends. The germline gives CDR1 MNHEY, CDR2 SVGAGI. CDR3 nucleotide sequence: TGTGCCAGCAGTTTCCCAGGGCGGGATACGCAGTATTTT. It encodes CASSFPGRDTQYF.

V and J are TRBV14 and TRBJ2-1; TRBD2 aligns across 8 bases. CDR3 length equals 16 residues. The V and J ends lost 0 bases and 4 bases, in that order; junction bases with no gene match: 5. CDR1 is SGHDN and CDR2 is FVKESK in the germline V gene. The CDR3 is CASSQDGGAFYNEQFF. The CDR3 DNA sequence: TGTGCCAGCAGCCAAGACGGGGGGGCCTTTTACAATGAGCAGTTCTTC.

The CDR3 reads CASSPYGVNEKLFF. CDR3 DNA sequence: TGCGCCAGCAGCCCCTACGGGGTGAACGAAAAACTGTTTTTT. The chain couples TRBV4-1 to TRBJ1-4; D gene uncertain. V was clipped by 4 bases and J by 8 bases, with 14 bases between them. In germline, CDR1 is MGHRA, CDR2 YSYEKL. CDR3 length equals 14 residues.

With regard to this clone: One end of the junction fails to match germline, which may point to a read error. The chain couples TRBV6-5 to TRBJ2-3, with 10 positions matching TRBD2. Germline V gene data show CDR1 as MNHEY and CDR2 as SVGAGI. This CDR3 has 13 residues. Written as DNA, the CDR3 is TGTGCCGGCAGCGGGGGGGCCGGGGATACGCAGTATTTT. It codes for CAGSGGAGDTQYF.

On this clone itself: This sample also contains other DNA sequences that code for the same CDR3. J is TRBJ1-1 and V is TRBV19; no clear D. Trimming stripped 3 bases from V and 1 base from J, with 12 bases between. Germline lookup yields CDR1 LNHDA and CDR2 SQIVND (reference sequence). The CDR3 extends over 15 amino acids. CDR3 DNA sequence: TGTGCCAGTAGTATTTCCGGAGTAAAGAACACTGAAGCTTTCTTT. This encodes CASSISGVKNTEAFF.

The J gene is TRBJ2-7, the V gene TRBV5-6, with TRBD1 identical over 8 bases. Unmatched junction bases numbered 5, after V lost 4 bases and J lost 2 bases. Germline CDR1 and CDR2: SGHDT and YYEEEE. The CDR3 consists of 14 residues. As DNA, the CDR3 is TGTGCCAGCAGCCGCTGGGACAGGCCCTACGAGCAGTACGTC. It is translated as CASSRWDRPYEQYV.

The J gene is TRBJ2-1, the V gene TRBV5-1, with 8 bases matching TRBD1. Germline V lookup: CDR1 SGHRS, CDR2 YFSETQ. V was pared by 4 bases and J by 12 bases, with 18 bases of the junction left unmatched. The CDR3 contains 16 residues. The chain's CDR3 is CASSVGTPDRAGGQFF. The CDR3, as DNA: TGCGCCAGCAGCGTGGGGACCCCGGACAGGGCAGGGGGGCAGTTCTTC.

This chain uses TRBV10-2 with TRBJ1-6, with 9 bases that match TRBD1. From germline, CDR1 is WSHSY and CDR2 SAAADI. The CDR3 has 14 amino acids. Trimming removed 6 bases from V and 11 bases from J; junction bases left unmatched: 8. DNA of the CDR3: TGCGCCAGCAGGGGGGACAGGGTCAGGGCACCCCTCCACTTT. Translated: CASRGDRVRAPLHF.

The chain has TRBV9 and TRBJ1-6, with D possibly TRBD1 on 6 matching bases. Trimming took 4 bases from V and 8 from J, leaving 13 bases between them. Germline V CDR1 and CDR2: SGDLS, YYNGEE. The CDR3 totals 14 residues. DNA for the CDR3: TGTGCCAGCAGCTCACAGAACAGGGATTCACCCCTCCACTTT. Its translation is CASSSQNRDSPLHF.

This chain links TRBV11-3 with TRBJ2-3, with TRBD1 matching over 9 bases. There are 16 residues in the CDR3. Germline-derived CDR1 and CDR2 are SGHNT and YENEEA. Losses at the gene ends were 4 bases for V and 4 bases for J; bases not matched to a gene: 9. CDR3 nucleotide sequence: TGTGCCAGCAGCTGGGGGGGGACAGGGAGCCCAGATACGCAGTATTTT. It yields the protein CASSWGGTGSPDTQYF.

This chain's CDR3 is CASSQGPTGGDIQYF. The CDR3 coding sequence is TGTGCCAGCAGCCAGGGACCGACAGGGGGTGACATTCAGTACTTC. This sequence joins TRBV3-1 (or the pseudogene TRBV3-2) and TRBJ2-4, with 9 bases aligning to TRBD1. Trimming removed 3 bases from V and 8 bases from J; junction bases left unmatched: 8. The CDR3 runs 15 residues. CDR1 and CDR2 from the germline V gene are LGHDT and YNNKEL (reference sequence).

The chain is built from TRBV21-1 and TRBJ2-3; the D segment call TRBD1 is taken from the table without a DNA check. TRBV21-1 is termed a pseudogene. This CDR3 region has 15 residues. CDR3 in DNA: TGTGCCAGCAGCAAAGGGGCAGGGGACACAGATACGCAGTATTTT. It specifies CASSKGAGDTDTQYF.

The rearrangement links TRBV14 to TRBJ1-4; D not certain. CDR1 is SGHDN and CDR2 is FVKESK in the germline V gene. V shed 1 base and J shed 4 bases, with 7 bases lying between them. This CDR3 spans 14 amino acids. The CDR3 sequence is CASSQVGYNEKLFF. The CDR3 DNA follows: TGTGCCAGCAGCCAAGTCGGGTATAATGAAAAACTGTTTTTT.

The rearrangement uses TRBV30 and TRBJ1-3; D perhaps matches TRBD1 (6 bases). The CDR3 extends over 15 amino acids. V shed 5 bases and J shed 0 bases, with 14 bases lying between them. Per the germline V gene, CDR1 is GTSNPN and CDR2 is SVGIG (reference sequence). The CDR3 bases are TGTGCCTGGTCCCGAACAGGGATCTCTGGAAACACCATATATTTT. Amino acid sequence: CAWSRTGISGNTIYF.

CDR3 bases: TGTGCCAGCAGCTTGGGCGGGGGGGCTTCCTACAATGAGCAGTTCTTC. This encodes CASSLGGGASYNEQFF. This sequence joins TRBV5-4 and TRBJ2-1, with TRBD2 matching over 9 bases. V shed 0 bases, J shed 1 base, and the junction held 2 bases outside the gene matches. This CDR3 comprises 16 residues. In germline, CDR1 is SGHNT, CDR2 YYREEE (reference sequence).

This rearrangement joins TRBV2 to TRBJ2-3, with D perhaps matching TRBD2 (6 bases). Germline V gene sequence: CDR1 SNHLY, CDR2 FYNNEI. The CDR3 is 15 amino acids. Trimming took 6 bases from V and 5 from J, leaving 18 bases between them. CDR3 region: CASSDLTGLRDTQYF. The CDR3 coding sequence is TGTGCCAGCAGCGATCTTACGGGACTCCGAGATACGCAGTATTTT.

The chain uses TRBV4-1 and TRBJ2-1; 7 bases agree with TRBD2. This CDR3 region has 16 residues. V lost 0 bases, J lost 1 base, and 3 bases stayed unmatched. The germline V gene has CDR1 MGHRA and CDR2 YSYEKL. This chain's CDR3 is CASSQDPRGSYNEQFF. CDR3 nucleotides: TGCGCCAGCAGCCAAGACCCGCGGGGGTCCTACAATGAGCAGTTCTTC.

The V gene is TRBV18, the J gene TRBJ2-7, with a weak D call TRBD2 (6 bases). The germline CDR1 and CDR2 sequences are KGHSH and LQKENI. The CDR3 sequence is 14 residues long. V was cut by 3 bases and J by 3 bases, with 12 bases left in between. The CDR3 nucleotides are TGTGCCAGCTCACCGGGACTCCTGGGCTACGAGCAGTACTTC. This encodes CASSPGLLGYEQYF.

The rearrangement links TRBV11-3 to TRBJ2-2, with a tentative D call TRBD1 (5 bases). The CDR3 is 14 residues long. Germline CDR1 and CDR2: SGHNT and YENEEA. V was clipped by 1 base and J by 4 bases, with 7 bases between them. The CDR3 protein is CASSLGQTTGELFF. CDR3 in DNA: TGTGCCAGCAGCTTAGGACAGACCACCGGGGAGCTGTTTTTT.

The chain is built from TRBV2 and TRBJ1-1, with a possible D match to TRBD1 (6 bases). This CDR3 comprises 14 residues. V dropped 6 bases and J dropped 1 base, with 12 bases sitting between them. Germline loops: CDR1 SNHLY, CDR2 FYNNEI. The DNA of the CDR3 is TGTGCCAGCAGGCAAAGGACAGAGAACACTGAAGCTTTCTTT. It yields the protein CASRQRTENTEAFF.

The chain combines TRBV6-5 with TRBJ2-1; 8 bases are shared with TRBD2. The length of the CDR3 is 15 residues. The V gene's germline CDR1 is MNHEY and CDR2 SVGAGI. J gave up 5 bases and V 6 bases, and 9 bases lay outside the gene matches. CDR3 sequence: CASSRWTSRDNEQFF. The DNA for the CDR3 is TGTGCCAGCAGCCGATGGACTAGCAGGGACAATGAGCAGTTCTTC.

This CDR3 reads CASRENRGNTEAFF. CDR3 sequence (DNA): TGTGCCAGCAGGGAAAACAGGGGGAACACTGAAGCTTTCTTT. The chain is built from TRBV3-1 (or the pseudogene TRBV3-2) and TRBJ1-1; 7 nucleotides line up with TRBD1. CDR1 is LGHDT and CDR2 is YNNKEL in the germline V gene (reference sequence). The CDR3 consists of 14 residues. After removal of 6 bases from V and 1 base from J, the junction contained 5 bases not matched to a gene.